The T cell receptor (beta chain) described here comes from a study of beta chain features in type 1 diabetes. Expressed TCRB transcripts were sequenced after all isolated RNA was converted to cDNA. About 4 million reads was the average for naive, central memory and regulatory T cell samples. This table comes from immunoSEQ multiplex PCR, and its TCRdb copy is limited to in-frame clones, with some not included. The profile shows around 300,000 clones, 11% of them singletons. Germline V gene lookup returns CDR1 SGHTA and CDR2 FQGNSA. CDR3 length equals 14 residues. V shed 4 bases and J shed 0 bases, with 9 bases lying between them. Study outcomes and limitations: Patients with type 1 diabetes showed fewer VDJ junction insertions and more deletions. Within the patient group, naive, central memory and Treg TCRB repertoires appeared more similar to each other than within healthy donors. Significant though moderate, a shortening of TCRB CDR3s appeared in all four CD4+ subsets of Type 1 diabetes patients.

This clone was seen a handful of times. Its specificity is unknown. The specimen sequenced was naive CD4+ T cells from blood. This TCR derives from a woman in her twenties or thirties in good health. This chain connects TRBV7-2 to TRBJ2-5; D gene unclear. CDR3 amino acids: CASSSNWYQETQYF. The CDR3 DNA sequence: TGTGCCAGCAGCTCAAACTGGTACCAAGAGACCCAGTACTTC.